The T cell receptor beta chain described here comes from a study of technical replicates of blood from several donors. This clone was detected only once. Clones were read by immunoSEQ multiplex PCR, and TCRdb kept only the in-frame ones, dropping some. The sample consists of about 84,000 clones, 93% of them appearing once. CDR1 and CDR2 from the germline V gene are MDHEN and SYDVKM. The CDR3 has 12 amino acids. Trimming took 4 bases from V and 6 from J, leaving 9 bases between them. This chain connects TRBV28 to TRBJ1-2; D uncertain. This receptor was obtained from a human donor in good health. Material for sequencing was T cells isolated from PBMCs. CDR3 residues: CASSWRTDGYTF. The CDR3 DNA reads TGTGCCAGCAGTTGGAGGACGGATGGCTACACCTTC.